What follows describes a single TCR beta chain. TCRdb keeps only in-frame clones here, not all; method: immunoSEQ multiplex PCR. This table has 250,000 to 400,000 clones, 88% appearing once. The data originate from a study of blood T cell repertoires in COVID-19. About the study: PBMCs, B-cell-depleted T cells, or T cells were the source of the cDNA or gDNA that made up the material.

There are 13 residues in the CDR3. V was pared by 2 bases and J by 4 bases, with 8 bases between. The germline V gene has CDR1 MNHEY and CDR2 SMNVEV (reference sequence). The chain employs TRBV27 and TRBJ1-2; D is possibly TRBD1 (6 bases). The sample was peripheral blood. This TCR was recovered from a woman in her thirties with COVID-19, enrolled during active disease. This chain's CDR3 is CASSLRGAYGYTF. CDR3 DNA: TGTGCCAGCAGTTTACGGGGGGCCTATGGCTACACCTTC.